The subject of this entry is one T cell receptor beta chain. Its antigen is still unknown. Base-call qualities are not available, and no considerably larger clone is one nucleotide away. TCR beta CDR3 regions were amplified by multiplex PCR using the immunoSEQ immune profiling system, following the manufacturer's instructions. Sequencing was performed on an Illumina NextSeq system. The study's own analysis went as follows. Sequence data were processed on the immunoSEQ Analyzer platform, and clonality was computed as the square root of Simpson's index of productive rearrangements. Similarity in V and J usage was quantified by Jensen-Shannon distance, and CDR3 generation probabilities were calculated with OLGA. The researchers looked up shared CDR3 sequences in the immuneACCESS database (August 2020) and in VDJdb (December 2020). TCRdb obtained this table from immuneACCESS and retained in-frame rearrangements with V and J assigned. These tables miss some clones; where compared with another copy, unresolved V genes account for less than half of the shortfall, and the remainder is unexplained. V and J calls and clone size are copied from that table; D and trimming were computed from the DNA. This sample is represented by tens of thousands of clones; about 85% of them were singletons. Over 0.7% of the sample goes to the ten largest clones.

This record belongs to a study of monozygotic twins with cystic fibrosis (dated by TCRdb to the early 2020s). Regarding the research as a whole: Barcoded libraries were prepared from three micrograms of fragmented DNA with roughly 15 PCR cycles. The study compared TCR beta repertoires within and between 16 monozygotic twin pairs with cystic fibrosis to assess genetic influence on V and J gene usage. The cohort included ten female and six male twin pairs, mostly children and adolescents, aged roughly 2.0 to 40 years with a median of about 8.2 years. Twins were ranked among about 1,100 cohort participants for weight-for-height and FEVPerc (FEV1 disease centile) on the day of blood sampling. Data for three of the twin pairs had already been reported earlier in a different context. Here is what the overall study found, with its caveats: V gene usage was most similar to the co-twin for 13 of 16 pairs, and J usage for 8 of 16 pairs, suggesting genetic constraints. Simpson clonality tended to be low (median approximately 0.0095), which suggests a naive-dominated repertoire, although clonality was higher in the most severely affected patients. No association turned up between shared CDR3 numbers and age, concordance or disease severity, and the cohort was small. Sharing of nucleotide-identical clonotypes was significantly greater within monozygotic CF twin pairs than between unrelated CF individuals (P = 0.000026, Mann-Whitney).

V is cut back by 6 bases and J by 2 bases, with 7 bases in the junction unmatched. The germline V gene provides CDR1 SNHLY and CDR2 FYNNEI. The CDR3 has 15 amino acids, counting the end cysteine and phenylalanine. The read is trimmed to its CDR3 DNA, 45 bases read in frame from base 1. The twin pairs came from the European Cystic Fibrosis Twin and Sibling Study Cohort, which recruited patients from 158 CF clinics across 14 European countries. Zygosity and CFTR genotype were confirmed in-house, and zygosity was tested by multiplex PCR of nine short tandem repeat loci. Peripheral blood was taken from each twin, and clinical parameters were recorded on the day of blood sampling. Phenol/chloroform extraction was used to isolate genomic DNA from peripheral blood cells, and the DNA was then kept in TE buffer at 4 degrees C.

The origin of this receptor is a girl aged 2-9 years with cystic fibrosis. Sequences were obtained from blood. The chain was built from TRBV2 and TRBJ1-5; 7 bases in the junction line up with TRBD1. The nucleotides are TGTGCCAGCAGCCTAATAGGGACAGGCAATCAGCCCCAGCATTTT. Translated, this gives CASSLIGTGNQPQHF.